Presented here are 4 T cell receptor beta chains from one specimen sequenced in a study of cytomegalovirus exposure and HLA in healthy donors. PCR used 60 Vbeta primers and 13 Jbeta primers. Profiling relied on immunoSEQ multiplex PCR, and the TCRdb table lists in-frame clones only, not all of them. In the table there are roughly 200,000 clones, roughly 88% of which are singletons. The sequenced sample consisted of PBMCs. The origin of the receptors is a boy aged 2 to 9 in good health and CMV-seronegative.

This clone has a single count. The chain links TRBV6-5 to TRBJ2-2, with 10 nucleotides matching TRBD2. With V trimmed by 5 bases and J by 8 bases, 8 bases remained unmatched. This CDR3 region has 15 residues. Germline CDR1 and CDR2: MNHEY and SVGAGI. The CDR3 nucleotides are TGTGCCAGCAGTCCAATGCTAGCGGGAGCGGGGGAGCTGTTTTTT. Amino acids: CASSPMLAGAGELFF.

The chain combines TRBV5-1 with TRBJ1-1; D is uncertain. There are 14 residues in the CDR3. Germline CDR1 is SGHRS and CDR2 is YFSETQ. V was trimmed by 0 bases and J by 1 base, leaving 7 bases between them. This CDR3 reads CASSLAQTNTEAFF. The CDR3 nucleotides read TGCGCCAGCAGCTTGGCACAGACGAACACTGAAGCTTTCTTT. The entire variable domain, with the rest obtained from reference TRBV5-1 and TRBJ1-1, is as follows: KAGVTQTPRYLIKTRGQQVTLSCSPISGHRSVSWYQQTPGQGLQFLFEYFSETQRNKGNFPGRFSGRQFSNSRSEMNVSTLELGDSALYLCASSLAQTNTEAFFGQGTRLTVV.

The chain uses TRBV15 and TRBJ2-3; 12 bases are shared with TRBD2. Germline V CDR1 and CDR2: LNHNV, YYDKDF (reference sequence). The V segment lost 5 bases and the J segment 2 bases; nucleotides outside the gene matches: 8. CDR3 length: 17 amino acids. The CDR3 loop reads CATSGWTSGDITDTQYF. The CDR3 DNA reads as TGTGCCACCAGCGGGTGGACTAGCGGGGATATCACAGATACGCAGTATTTT.

V usage is TRBV7-6 and J usage is TRBJ2-7; D is possibly TRBD2 (7 bases). The germline gives CDR1 SGHVS, CDR2 FNYEAQ. This CDR3 contains 15 residues. Trimming left V 1 base short and J 3 bases short, with 13 bases between. The CDR3 DNA reads TGTGCCAGCAGCTTAGAAGGGGGAGGGAGCTACGAGCAGTACTTC. Translation gives CASSLEGGGSYEQYF.